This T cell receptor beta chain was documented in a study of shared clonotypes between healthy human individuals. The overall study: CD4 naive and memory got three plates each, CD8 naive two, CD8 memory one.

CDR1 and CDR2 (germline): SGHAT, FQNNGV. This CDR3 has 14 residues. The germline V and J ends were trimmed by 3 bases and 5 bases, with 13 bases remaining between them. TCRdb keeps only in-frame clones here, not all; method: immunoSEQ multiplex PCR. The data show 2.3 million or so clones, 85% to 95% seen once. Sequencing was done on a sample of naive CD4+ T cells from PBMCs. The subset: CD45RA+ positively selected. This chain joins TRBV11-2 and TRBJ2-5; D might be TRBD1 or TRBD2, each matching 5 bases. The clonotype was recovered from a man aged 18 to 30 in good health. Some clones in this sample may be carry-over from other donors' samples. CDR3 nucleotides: TGTGCCAGCAGCTTCCGCCGGGGCGGTGAGACCCAGTACTTC. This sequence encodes CASSFRRGGETQYF.